The rows below give T cell receptor beta chains drawn from one sample of a study of graft-versus-host responses after intestinal transplantation. Profiling relied on immunoSEQ multiplex PCR, and the TCRdb table lists in-frame clones only, not all of them. The sample lists around 69,000 clones, around 90% occurring once. These receptors' antigens are unknown. Source: unstimulated CD8+ T cells sorted from spleen or lymph node cells, taken before transplant. The receptors stem from a human donor who was the organ donor for an intestinal transplant. Both conserved end residues are part of each CDR3. Only some rows state a clone size, as once, few, many or a class for expanded clones.

cdr3_aa: CSVDQGVTTGTGRNSPLHF
j_call: TRBJ1-6
v_call: TRBV29-1
clone_size: -

cdr3_aa: CASSQDYGKVSGGASNEQFF
j_call: TRBJ2-1
v_call: TRBV4-3
clone_size: -

cdr3_aa: CASSYSGTSGEETQYF
j_call: TRBJ2-5
v_call: TRBV6-5
clone_size: -

cdr3_aa: CASSDTGGKAFF
j_call: TRBJ1-1
v_call: TRBV10-2
clone_size: -

cdr3_aa: CASSPGGDEAFF
j_call: TRBJ1-1
v_call: TRBV11-2
clone_size: -

cdr3_aa: CASSLAPQEGYTF
j_call: TRBJ1-2
v_call: TRBV5-4
clone_size: once

cdr3_aa: CASSAPGTGNTEAFF
j_call: TRBJ1-1
v_call: TRBV7-2
clone_size: -

cdr3_aa: CASSQDRGLAGYNEQFF
j_call: TRBJ2-1
v_call: TRBV14
clone_size: once

cdr3_aa: CASSPSGGGNTIYF
j_call: TRBJ1-3
v_call: TRBV11-1
clone_size: -

cdr3_aa: CASSGEARDEAETQYF
j_call: TRBJ2-5
v_call: TRBV5-1
clone_size: -

cdr3_aa: CASSFGAAGAYNEQFF
j_call: TRBJ2-1
v_call: TRBV11-2
clone_size: -

cdr3_aa: CASSVGTSGVMGPLETQYF
j_call: TRBJ2-5
v_call: TRBV9
clone_size: -

cdr3_aa: CASSQAGEQPQHF
j_call: TRBJ1-5
v_call: TRBV4-3
clone_size: -

cdr3_aa: CASSGAGGPVEQFF
j_call: TRBJ2-1
v_call: TRBV7-9
clone_size: -

cdr3_aa: CASSLSRQTHSGNTIYF
j_call: TRBJ1-3
v_call: TRBV11-3
clone_size: -

cdr3_aa: CASRPGDSTNEKLFF
j_call: TRBJ1-4
v_call: TRBV5-6
clone_size: -

cdr3_aa: CASYATGPHGYTF
j_call: TRBJ1-2
v_call: TRBV11-2
clone_size: -

cdr3_aa: CASSVFWGSAEAFF
j_call: TRBJ1-1
v_call: TRBV2
clone_size: -

cdr3_aa: CASSVEGQWDNEQFF
j_call: TRBJ2-1
v_call: TRBV9
clone_size: -

cdr3_aa: CASSQVLFTETQYF
j_call: TRBJ2-5
v_call: TRBV4-2
clone_size: -

cdr3_aa: CASSYWTVRSNQPQHF
j_call: TRBJ1-5
v_call: TRBV6-5
clone_size: -

cdr3_aa: CASSGGGATNEKLFF
j_call: TRBJ1-4
v_call: TRBV2
clone_size: -

cdr3_aa: CASQKRGLVNQPQHF
j_call: TRBJ1-5
v_call: TRBV27
clone_size: -

cdr3_aa: CASSLVLGTGTSPNYGYTF
j_call: TRBJ1-2
v_call: TRBV7-2
clone_size: -

cdr3_aa: CASSLGRGQWDPNEQFF
j_call: TRBJ2-1
v_call: TRBV11-1
clone_size: -

cdr3_aa: CASSEVLRDYTDTQYF
j_call: TRBJ2-3
v_call: TRBV6-1
clone_size: once

cdr3_aa: CASSLGLGEAFF
j_call: TRBJ1-1
v_call: TRBV7-9
clone_size: -

cdr3_aa: CASSLGGWNTEAFF
j_call: TRBJ1-1
v_call: TRBV7-9
clone_size: few

cdr3_aa: CASSVESGGATDTQYF
j_call: TRBJ2-3
v_call: TRBV9
clone_size: -

cdr3_aa: CASSSAGRGNTEAFF
j_call: TRBJ1-1
v_call: TRBV7-9
clone_size: -

cdr3_aa: CASRTGGSGNTIYF
j_call: TRBJ1-3
v_call: TRBV27
clone_size: -

cdr3_aa: CASSLGSQETQYF
j_call: TRBJ2-5
v_call: TRBV7-7
clone_size: -

cdr3_aa: CASSVNLQGYETYGYTF
j_call: TRBJ1-2
v_call: TRBV2
clone_size: -

cdr3_aa: CASSAGYNEQFF
j_call: TRBJ2-1
v_call: TRBV27
clone_size: -

cdr3_aa: CASTMGIAGGVDTQYF
j_call: TRBJ2-3
v_call: TRBV28
clone_size: -

cdr3_aa: CSVEDGRGAGYNEQFF
j_call: TRBJ2-1
v_call: TRBV29-1
clone_size: -

cdr3_aa: CASSQSPGANEKLFF
j_call: TRBJ1-4
v_call: TRBV4-2
clone_size: once

cdr3_aa: CASSLSFRGGSETQYF
j_call: TRBJ2-5
v_call: TRBV27
clone_size: -

cdr3_aa: CASSQARGADETQYF
j_call: TRBJ2-5
v_call: TRBV4-3
clone_size: -

cdr3_aa: CASGGQYTDTQYF
j_call: TRBJ2-3
v_call: TRBV2
clone_size: -

cdr3_aa: CASSLAVRLNTGELFF
j_call: TRBJ2-2
v_call: TRBV7-7
clone_size: -

cdr3_aa: CATSTTQGRGSFQPQHF
j_call: TRBJ1-5
v_call: TRBV15
clone_size: -

cdr3_aa: CASSDSERADTGELFF
j_call: TRBJ2-2
v_call: TRBV6-4
clone_size: -

cdr3_aa: CASSLGLLSNQPQHF
j_call: TRBJ1-5
v_call: TRBV28
clone_size: few

cdr3_aa: CASSARGRGETEAFF
j_call: TRBJ1-1
v_call: TRBV5-6
clone_size: -

cdr3_aa: CASSWEGGNTEAFF
j_call: TRBJ1-1
v_call: TRBV6-5
clone_size: -

cdr3_aa: CASSSDGSGGGALETQYF
j_call: TRBJ2-5
v_call: TRBV27
clone_size: -

cdr3_aa: CASSIDRDTQYF
j_call: TRBJ2-3
v_call: TRBV27
clone_size: -

cdr3_aa: CASSLSGLADSYNEQFF
j_call: TRBJ2-1
v_call: TRBV27
clone_size: -

cdr3_aa: CASSPGGGLAGELFF
j_call: TRBJ2-2
v_call: TRBV7-9
clone_size: -